The clone carrying this T cell receptor beta chain was counted a few times. Its antigen is as yet unknown. These data come from a study of T-cell reconstitution after alpha-beta-depleted transplantation in children. Molecular barcoding with unique molecular identifiers was used for the TCRbeta library. MiXCR, run by TCRdb on the PCR reads, gives a single entry per CDR3 protein. The sample consists of some 840,000 distinct CDR3 sequences, less than 20% of them appearing once. Study-level findings and limits: Certain patients had high TCRbeta diversity at day 60, and it came from recipient T cells and thymic progenitors that survived. T-cell counts and diversity were attributed mostly to newly produced T cells one year after transplant. As was reported, about two months after transplant, alpha-beta T cells came from several hundred expanded graft clones.

Germline CDR1 LNHDA, CDR2 SQIVND (reference sequence). The V and J ends lost 5 bases and 0 bases respectively, with 13 bases between them. The CDR3 runs 16 residues. The V and J genes are TRBV19 and TRBJ2-2; D gene unclear. This sample comprised PBMCs, mostly from graft donor cells, obtained 360 days after TCRalphabeta/CD19-depleted stem cell transplant. This clonotype originated in a male patient aged 10 to 17 who had a stem cell transplant for acute lymphoblastic leukemia, so the T cells may come from the graft donor. CDR3 in amino acids: CASSVQPLANTGELFF. For the CDR3, the DNA is TGTGCCAGTAGTGTCCAACCCCTAGCGAACACCGGGGAGCTGTTTTTT.